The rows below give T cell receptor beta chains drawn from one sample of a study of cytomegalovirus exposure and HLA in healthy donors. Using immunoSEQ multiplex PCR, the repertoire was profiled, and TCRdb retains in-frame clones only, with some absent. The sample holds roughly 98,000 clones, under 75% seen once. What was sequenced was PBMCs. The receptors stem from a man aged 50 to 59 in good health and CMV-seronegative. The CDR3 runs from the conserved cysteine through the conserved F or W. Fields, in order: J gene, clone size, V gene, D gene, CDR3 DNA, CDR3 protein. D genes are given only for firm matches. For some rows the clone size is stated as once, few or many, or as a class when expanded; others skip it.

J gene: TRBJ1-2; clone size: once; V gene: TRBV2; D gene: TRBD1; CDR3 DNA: TGTGCCAGCAGTGCGGGACAGACCTATGGCTACCCCTTC; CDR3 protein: CASSAGQTYGYPF
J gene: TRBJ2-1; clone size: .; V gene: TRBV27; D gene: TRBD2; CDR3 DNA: TGTGCCAGCAGTTTATTGGCTAGCGGGGGGCCCAATGAGCAGTTCTTC; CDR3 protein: CASSLLASGGPNEQFF
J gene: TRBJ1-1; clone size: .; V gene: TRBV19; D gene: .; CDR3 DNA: TGTGCCAGTACCACACAGGTGAACACTGAAGCTTTCTTT; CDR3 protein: CASTTQVNTEAFF
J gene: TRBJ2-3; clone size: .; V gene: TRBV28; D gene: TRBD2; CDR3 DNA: TGTGCCAGCAGTTCGTCCGGGACTAGCGGGAGGGCGCAGTATTTT; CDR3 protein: CASSSSGTSGRAQYF
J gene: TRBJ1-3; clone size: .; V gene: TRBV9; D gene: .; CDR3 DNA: TGTGCCAGCAGCCCCCGGGGGAACACCATATATTTT; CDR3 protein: CASSPRGNTIYF
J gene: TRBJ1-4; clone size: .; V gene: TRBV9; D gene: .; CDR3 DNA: TGTGCCAGCAGCGTAGCGGGGGGCGCGGGTGAAAAACTGTTTTTT; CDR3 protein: CASSVAGGAGEKLFF
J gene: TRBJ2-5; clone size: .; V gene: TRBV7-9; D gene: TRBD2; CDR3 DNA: TGTGCCAGCAGCTTAGAAAGTGGTAGCGGGGGGAAAGAGACCCAGTACTTC; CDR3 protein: CASSLESGSGGKETQYF
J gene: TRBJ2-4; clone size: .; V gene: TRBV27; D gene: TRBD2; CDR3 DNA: TGTGCCAGCAGTTTTAGCGCTAGCGGGGGATATCAGTACTTC; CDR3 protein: CASSFSASGGYQYF
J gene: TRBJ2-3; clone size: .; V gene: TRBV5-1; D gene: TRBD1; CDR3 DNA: TGCGCCAGCAGCTTGCATCGACAGGGGGTGGGAGATACGCAGTATTTT; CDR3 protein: CASSLHRQGVGDTQYF
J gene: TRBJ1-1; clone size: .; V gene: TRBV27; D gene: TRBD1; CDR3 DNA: TGTGCCAGCAGTATCTTCGGGACAGCCAACACTGAAGCTTTCTTT; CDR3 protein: CASSIFGTANTEAFF
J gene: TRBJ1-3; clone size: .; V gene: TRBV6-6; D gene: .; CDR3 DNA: TGTGCCAGCAGTCTAGCGGCTTCCTCTGGAAACACCATATATTTT; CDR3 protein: CASSLAASSGNTIYF
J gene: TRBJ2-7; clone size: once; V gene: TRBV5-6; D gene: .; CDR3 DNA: TGTGCCAGCAGCTTGGCTCTGGCAGAAACCTACGAGCAGTACTTC; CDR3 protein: CASSLALAETYEQYF
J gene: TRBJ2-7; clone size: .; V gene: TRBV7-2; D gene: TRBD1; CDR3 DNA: TGTGCCAGCAGCTTGGGACAGGGCGGTTTCTACGAGCAGTACTTC; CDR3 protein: CASSLGQGGFYEQYF